These 8 T cell receptor beta chains originate from one sample sequenced in a study of quantifying T cell responses using KT2 cells. In the study overall: Reverse transcription used primers in the TCR alpha and beta constant regions.

The cDNA 3' end received a ligated oligonucleotide with a UMI. The first PCR ran 3 to 5 cycles with an equimolar RC1.1 and RC1.2 beta primer mix. Each CDR3 protein gets one entry after TCRdb re-called the UMI-ligation and nested PCR reads with MiXCR. The repertoire includes 25,000 to 35,000 distinct CDR3 sequences, 6% to 9.5% of them detected once, and roughly 14% sits in the top ten. Sequenced sample: PBMCs spiked with cells of the T cell clone KT2. These receptors all come from a human donor.

Ten or more counts support this clonotype. This rearrangement joins TRBV7-9 to TRBJ1-3; D gene uncertain. Germline V lookup: CDR1 SEHNR, CDR2 FQNEAQ (reference sequence). This CDR3 contains 14 residues. The V end was cut by 1 base, the J end by 4 bases, with 8 bases between. The CDR3 here is CASSLEGRGNTIYF. In nucleotides, the CDR3 is TGTGCCAGCAGCTTAGAGGGCCGAGGAAACACCATATATTTT.

This clonotype came up many times. The genes are TRBV14 and TRBJ2-1; D is possibly TRBD2 (6 bases). V was cut by 4 bases and J by 4 bases, with 14 bases left in between. The CDR3 sequence is 15 residues long. From germline, CDR1 is SGHDN and CDR2 FVKESK. CDR3 nucleotide sequence: TGTGCCAGCAGCCCTCTCGCTCGGGGGTACAATGAGCAGTTCTTC. Translated, it gives CASSPLARGYNEQFF.

This clonotype has at least ten counts. The chain links TRBV5-1 to TRBJ1-2; D is possibly TRBD1 (5 bases). With 0 bases removed from V and 4 bases from J, the gap between germline ends came to 10 bases. Germline V gene sequence: CDR1 SGHRS, CDR2 YFSETQ. This CDR3 is built from 14 residues. CDR3 amino acids: CASSLERQPYGYTF. CDR3 nucleotides: TGCGCCAGCAGCTTGGAGAGACAGCCCTATGGCTACACCTTC.

This sequence joins TRBV5-1 and TRBJ1-3; no firm D call. Germline CDR1 SGHRS, CDR2 YFSETQ. Trimming stripped 4 bases from V and 0 bases from J, with 17 bases between. This CDR3 contains 17 residues. CDR3 sequence: CASSQLPMGNSGNTIYF. DNA of the CDR3: TGCGCCAGCAGCCAACTCCCGATGGGGAACTCTGGAAACACCATATATTTT.

The gene calls are TRBV14 and TRBJ2-1, with D unresolved. Trimming cost V 4 bases and J 10 bases, with 8 bases left between them. From germline, CDR1 is SGHDN and CDR2 FVKESK. This CDR3 spans 11 amino acids. The CDR3 here is CASSLAYEQFF. In nucleotides, the CDR3 is TGTGCCAGCAGCCTAGCCTACGAGCAGTTCTTC.

This clonotype was counted ten times or more. The chain combines TRBV9 with TRBJ1-2; D unresolved. Germline V gene sequence: CDR1 SGDLS, CDR2 YYNGEE. The CDR3 spans 14 residues. V gave up 0 bases and J gave up 2 bases, with 8 bases separating them. CDR3 in DNA: TGTGCCAGCAGCGTAGGAGTAGGGAACTATGGCTACACCTTC. This encodes CASSVGVGNYGYTF.

The gene calls are TRBV20-1 and TRBJ1-1, with D possibly matching TRBD1 (6 bases). This CDR3 is built from 14 residues. The germline gives CDR1 DFQATT, CDR2 SNEGSKA (reference sequence). V was cut by 0 bases and J by 4 bases, with 12 bases left in between. The CDR3 sequence is CSARDSGVSTEAFF. The CDR3 region has the DNA TGCAGTGCTAGAGATTCAGGGGTGAGCACTGAAGCTTTCTTT.

This clonotype was detected a few times. The chain links TRBV29-1 to TRBJ1-5, with D uncertain. Germline lookup yields CDR1 SQVTM and CDR2 ANQGSEA. Trimming removed 4 bases from V and 3 bases from J, with 16 bases in between. The CDR3 has 15 amino acids. The CDR3 sequence: CSVGAGGGFNQPQHF. Written as DNA, the CDR3 is TGCAGCGTTGGGGCAGGCGGAGGTTTCAATCAGCCCCAGCATTTT.